This T cell receptor beta chain was identified during a study of regulatory T cells in long-lasting Graves disease. Study-wide results and limits: Possibly, accuracy suffered from the small sample size.

Germline V gene lookup returns CDR1 MNHGY and CDR2 SVAAGI. The junction had 6 bases not matched to a gene; V was cut back by 3 bases and J by 14 bases. There are 12 residues in the CDR3. Time point given: newly diagnosed GD, antithyroid drugs for less than 3 months. Extracted RNA from PBMCs served as the source of the TCR library. This clonotype came up a few times. Its antigen is currently unknown. Libraries of TCR beta came from iRepertoire HTBI primers plus Arm-PCR of CDR3 regions. TCRdb reanalysed the multiplex PCR reads using MiXCR and keeps one entry per CDR3 protein. The table includes almost 450,000 distinct CDR3 sequences, about 16% detected once. These same records also appear under a second study, on T cells in Graves' hyperthyroidism and ophthalmopathy. That source adds: Patients aged 18 to 65 had newly diagnosed hyperthyroidism of under 2 months' duration. Diagnoses rested on clinical symptoms, serum thyroxine and TRAb, thyroid ultrasound and orbital computed tomography. Most clonotypes that expanded in the thyroid above 0.001 also showed up in blood.

Specimen: peripheral blood mononuclear cells (PBMCs), collected at new diagnosis, from a patient treated with antithyroid drugs. The V and J genes are TRBV6-9 and TRBJ2-1, with 8 bases aligning to TRBD2. The origin of this receptor is a woman in her thirties with Graves disease. The CDR3 here is CASSYPGTREFF. The CDR3 region has the DNA TGTGCCAGCAGTTACCCCGGGACTAGAGAGTTCTTC.